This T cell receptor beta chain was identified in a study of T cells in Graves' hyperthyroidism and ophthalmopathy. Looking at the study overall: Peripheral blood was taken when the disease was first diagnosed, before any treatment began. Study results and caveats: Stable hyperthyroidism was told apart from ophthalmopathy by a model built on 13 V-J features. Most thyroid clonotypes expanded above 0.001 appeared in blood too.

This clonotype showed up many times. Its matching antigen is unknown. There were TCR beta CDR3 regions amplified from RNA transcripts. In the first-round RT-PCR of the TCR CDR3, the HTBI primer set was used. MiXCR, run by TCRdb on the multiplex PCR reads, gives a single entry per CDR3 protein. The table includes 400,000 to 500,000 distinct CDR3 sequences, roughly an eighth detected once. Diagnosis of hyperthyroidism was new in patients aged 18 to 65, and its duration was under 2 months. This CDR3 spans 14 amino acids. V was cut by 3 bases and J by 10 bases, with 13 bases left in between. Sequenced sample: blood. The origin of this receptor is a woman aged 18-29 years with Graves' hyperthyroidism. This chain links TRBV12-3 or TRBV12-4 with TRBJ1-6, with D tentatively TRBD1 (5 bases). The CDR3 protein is CASSFGAGGSPLHF. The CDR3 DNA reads TGTGCCAGCAGTTTTGGGGCAGGAGGCTCACCCCTCCACTTT.